The sequence of this TCR beta chain was determined in a study of OX40 agonist ivuxolimab in advanced cancers. Notes on the research overall: Ivuxolimab was an agonistic, fully human IgG2 monoclonal antibody directed against OX40 (CD134), a costimulatory receptor. Intravenous ivuxolimab was administered to patients every 2 weeks at six dose levels: 0.01, 0.1, 0.3, 1.5, 3 and 10 mg/kg. Among the roughly 52 dose-escalation patients, about 20 had hepatocellular carcinoma, around 15 melanoma, 9 renal cell carcinoma and 9 head and neck cancer. A male proportion of almost 85% and a mean age of approximately 62 years, ranging from about 20 to 80, were recorded for the dose-escalation cohort. Prior anti-PD-1, anti-PD-L1 or anti-CTLA-4 therapy was permitted, and checkpoint inhibitors had been received by approximately 39% of dose-escalation patients. Partial responses occurred in three dose-escalation patients: two with cutaneous melanoma and one with hepatocellular carcinoma. The point of sequencing TCRbeta in the periphery was to test whether ivuxolimab changed TCR sequence diversity and drove clonal T-cell expansion. The paper reports the monotherapy dose-escalation portion (N ≈ 50 patients) of the phase I ivuxolimab trial. The paper's findings and limits, for the study overall: In partial responders in the 0.1-3.0 mg/kg groups, normalized peripheral clonal expansion was found to be among the lowest, especially among CD8+ T cells. At doses of 0.1 to 3.0 mg/kg, clonal expansion of both CD4+ and CD8+ T cells in blood was seen between baseline and week 6. Which antigens the clonally expanded peripheral T cells were specific for was not determined. Low levels of normalized T-cell clonal expansion were also seen in some nonresponding patients. After ivuxolimab, expanded clones were on average more numerous among CD8+ T cells than among CD4+ T cells.

Trimming accounts for 5 bases at V and 0 bases at J, while the number of junction bases matched to no gene is 8. CDR1 SGHTS and CDR2 YDEGEE were looked up in the germline V gene. Spanning cysteine to phenylalanine, the CDR3 consists of 16 amino acids. The retained sequence is limited to the CDR3, 48 bases, with the frame set at the first base. Comment on this clone: Its antigen remains unidentified. No much larger clone is present one base from it, and per-base qualities are unavailable.

For sequencing of the TCRbeta CDR3 region, genomic DNA was extracted from the sorted cells. The immunoSEQ Assay was used for sequencing of TCRbeta CDR3 regions. The table was pulled from immuneACCESS by TCRdb, which kept in-frame rearrangements only. Such tables lose some clones; where checked, under half of the loss comes from unresolved V genes, and the rest has no known cause. The sample has about 77,000 clones on record, approximately 85% of them singletons. Roughly 0.71% of the sample goes to the ten largest clones. The trial excluded patients who had a history of autoimmune disease or were on systemic immunosuppression. Peripheral blood for TCR sequencing was drawn from every dose cohort at baseline, at cycle 4 day 1 and at cycle 7 day 1. Samples were obtained from an open-label, multicenter, first-in-human phase I dose-escalation trial of ivuxolimab. Adults with locally advanced or metastatic melanoma, renal cell carcinoma, hepatocellular carcinoma or head and neck squamous cell carcinoma were enrolled in the trial. Before TCR sequencing, CD4+ and CD8+ T cells were separately sorted from peripheral blood.

This sequence uses TRBV5-8 and TRBJ1-3; 7 junctional bases match TRBD1. The TCR comes from an adult with an advanced solid tumor such as melanoma, head and neck, liver or kidney cancer. Sample: CD4+ or CD8+ T cells sorted from blood, taken in a trial of the OX40 agonist ivuxolimab. The CDR3 sequence is CASSTQGFISGNTIYF. The sequenced DNA: TGTGCCAGCAGTACACAGGGGTTTATCTCTGGAAACACCATATATTTT.